This is a list of T cell receptor beta chains from one sample in a study of beta chain features in type 1 diabetes. Clones were sequenced by immunoSEQ multiplex PCR, and TCRdb holds only the in-frame ones, with some missing. The table shows some 900,000 clones, with roughly 15% occurring only once. Sequenced material: naive CD4+ T cells from blood. Receptors were obtained from a woman in her late teens or twenties in good health. The conserved cysteine and the conserved F or W are not part of the CDR3 here. Fields, in order: V gene, CDR3 protein.

V: TRBV18; CDR3: ASSPALSNTGELF
V: TRBV28; CDR3: ASSLQEAQDEQF
V: TRBV7-3; CDR3: ASSLRGNTEAF
V: TRBV27; CDR3: ASRSGENTEAF
V: TRBV6-5; CDR3: ASQSGRTQPQH
V: TRBV4-2; CDR3: ASSQAGSRSGYT
V: TRBV2; CDR3: ASKGPSSYEQY
V: TRBV27; CDR3: ASSFRTSANYEQY
V: TRBV29-1; CDR3: SVLTSGSYEQY
V: TRBV4-2; CDR3: ASSLDDAGTSGNYEQY
V: TRBV6-6; CDR3: ASNKWEGRVLGYT
V: TRBV29-1; CDR3: SAKVEENIQY
V: TRBV5-4; CDR3: ASSLGPRDTIY
V: TRBV28; CDR3: ASRRQGGNGELF
V: TRBV19; CDR3: ASSIPPNQPQH
V: TRBV28; CDR3: ASSTWGRPYNEQF
V: TRBV7-2; CDR3: ASSQTRETQY
V: TRBV7-2; CDR3: ASSPIANRVPEAF
V: TRBV28; CDR3: ASNEQTQEQF
V: TRBV27; CDR3: ASSPRATGGETDTQY
V: TRBV7-3; CDR3: ASGLTYQETQY
V: TRBV6-6; CDR3: ASMGTNYEQY
V: TRBV19; CDR3: ASSGRAGTSTDTQY
V: TRBV6-5; CDR3: ASSQGNRYSYEQY
V: TRBV5-1; CDR3: ASSHGFPKNIQY
V: TRBV28; CDR3: ASSLLPTLKLF
V: TRBV7-2; CDR3: ASSLAGTGAYEQY
V: TRBV2; CDR3: ASSEALNTIY
V: TRBV7-2; CDR3: ASSLEPAGEQY
V: TRBV19; CDR3: ASSIDTHPGNTIY
V: TRBV6-5; CDR3: ASSYGGNEQF